These 5 T cell receptor beta chains share one sample of origin, sequenced in a study of cytomegalovirus exposure and HLA in healthy donors. The PCR made use of 60 Vbeta and 13 Jbeta primers. Using immunoSEQ multiplex PCR, the repertoire was profiled, and TCRdb retains in-frame clones only, with some absent. The sample contains 100,000 to 150,000 clones, around 70% of which appear only once. The sample was PBMCs. These TCRs come from a male donor in good health and CMV-seronegative.

V is TRBV9 and J is TRBJ2-1; 9 bases map to TRBD2. In germline, CDR1 is SGDLS, CDR2 YYNGEE. This CDR3 spans 16 amino acids. V lost 0 bases, J lost 4 bases, and 5 bases stayed unmatched. The DNA of the CDR3 is TGTGCCAGCAGCGTAGATCTAGCGGGGATATACAATGAGCAGTTCTTC. Amino acids: CASSVDLAGIYNEQFF.

The chain couples TRBV29-1 to TRBJ2-7, with D possibly TRBD1 on 5 matching bases. The V and J ends lost 6 bases and 3 bases respectively, with 12 bases between them. The germline CDR1 and CDR2 sequences are SQVTM and ANQGSEA. This CDR3 contains 12 residues. CDR3: CSVSTDHYEQYF. In nucleotides, the CDR3 is TGCAGCGTCTCGACAGACCACTACGAGCAGTACTTC.

The table lists this clone with a few counts. This chain links TRBV11-1 with TRBJ2-2; 11 bases fit TRBD1. Per the germline V gene, CDR1 is SGHAT and CDR2 is FQDESV (reference sequence). CDR3 length: 16 amino acids. V lost 4 bases to trimming and J lost 7 bases; unmatched junction nucleotides: 8. The CDR3 sequence: CASSSRTGGGIGELFF. The CDR3 DNA reads TGTGCCAGCAGCTCCCGGACAGGGGGCGGAATCGGGGAGCTGTTTTTT. Full variable domain (rest looked up from reference TRBV11-1 and TRBJ2-2): EAEVAQSPRYKITEKSQAVAFWCDPISGHATLYWYRQILGQGPELLVQFQDESVVDDSQLPKDRFSAERLKGVDSTLKIQPAELGDSAMYLCASSSRTGGGIGELFFGEGSRLTVL.

In this sample, this clone turned up once. This chain connects TRBV1 to TRBJ2-3; TRBD2 is the table's D call and was not checked against the DNA. TRBV1 corresponds to a pseudogene. This CDR3 is 12 amino acids long. CDR3 residues: CTSSPVQRGKYF. In DNA form, the CDR3 reads TGCACCAGCAGCCCCGTACAGCGGGGTAAGTATTTT.

A remark on this clone: Compared with germline, one end of the junction differs, possibly owing to a read error. This chain connects TRBV7-7 to TRBJ2-1, with TRBD2 matching over 8 bases. From germline, CDR1 is SSHAT and CDR2 FNYEAQ (reference sequence). The CDR3 has 13 amino acids. In DNA form, the CDR3 reads TGTGCTAGCAGCCCTACGGGAGGGAGTGAGCAGTTCTTC. It encodes CASSPTGGSEQFF.